This TCR beta chain came from a study of cytomegalovirus exposure and HLA in healthy donors. Researchers ran the PCR with 60 Vbeta and 13 Jbeta primers. Repertoires were generated with immunoSEQ multiplex PCR, while TCRdb's copy carries only in-frame clones and drops some. The top ten clones hold about 2% of a sample with 250,000 to 300,000 clones, about 83% of them seen once. Trimming stripped 5 bases from V and 2 bases from J, with 10 bases between. This CDR3 spans 14 amino acids. CDR1 is SGHTA and CDR2 is FQGTGA in the germline V gene. The chain is built from TRBV7-3 and TRBJ2-1; D not resolved. Sequenced input: PBMCs. The clonotype comes from a woman aged 40-49 years in good health and CMV-seropositive. Here the CDR3 DNA reads TGTGCCAGCAGCCGAAGCGAGACCTACAATGAGCAGTTCTTC. Translation gives CASSRSETYNEQFF.